These 19 T cell receptor beta chains came from one sample sequenced in a study of blood T cell repertoires in COVID-19. Only in-frame clones appear in the TCRdb table, and some are missing; sequencing was by immunoSEQ multiplex PCR. Counted here are about 81,000 clones, roughly 80% occurring once; the ten biggest clones make up about 4%. Sequenced input: peripheral blood. Receptors originate from a woman aged 45-59 years with acute or convalescent COVID-19.

The V call is TRBV7-2, the J call TRBJ1-1; TRBD1 is a possible D gene (6 bases). The germline gives CDR1 SGHTA, CDR2 FQGNSA. This CDR3 is 14 amino acids long. The V end was cut by 3 bases, the J end by 1 base, with 9 bases between. The CDR3 DNA reads as TGTGCCAGCAGCTTCAGGGGCGGGAACACTGAAGCTTTCTTT. As protein: CASSFRGGNTEAFF.

V is TRBV14 and J is TRBJ1-2; 8 bases align to TRBD1. Germline CDR1 reads SGHDN; CDR2 reads FVKESK. Trimming removed 4 bases from V and 4 bases from J; junction bases left unmatched: 5. The CDR3 length is 14 residues. CDR3 DNA sequence: TGTGCCAGCAGCCGCAGGGGGCCAAGCTATGGCTACACCTTC. Residues: CASSRRGPSYGYTF.

The chain employs TRBV19 and TRBJ1-6; maybe TRBD1 (5 bases). CDR3 length: 14 residues. V lost 7 bases, J lost 5 bases, and 12 bases lay in between. The V gene's germline CDR1 is LNHDA and CDR2 SQIVND (reference sequence). In nucleotides, the CDR3 is TGTGCCAGTAAGGTCCAGGGAAATAATTCACCCCTCCACTTT. As protein: CASKVQGNNSPLHF.

The CDR3 nucleotides are TGTGCCAGCAGTACTATCGGGACAGGGGGATACAATGAGCAGTTCTTC. Translated: CASSTIGTGGYNEQFF. This rearrangement joins TRBV11-2 to TRBJ2-1; 11 bases align to TRBD1. The CDR3 length is 16 residues. J was trimmed by 4 bases and V by 6 bases; bases with no gene match: 8. Germline values: CDR1 SGHAT, CDR2 FQNNGV.

The CDR3 protein is CASSGIGGEQFF. CDR3 nucleotide sequence: TGTGCCAGCAGCGGTATAGGAGGTGAGCAGTTCTTC. V is TRBV9 and J is TRBJ2-1; D might be TRBD2 (5 bases). V lost 3 bases and J lost 9, with 10 bases in between. This CDR3 contains 12 residues. Germline CDR1 reads SGDLS; CDR2 reads YYNGEE.

The genes are TRBV12-5 and TRBJ1-1; 7 bases map to TRBD1. The V gene end was trimmed by 6 bases and the J gene end by 4 bases; junction bases not matched to a gene: 11. Germline V CDR1 and CDR2: LGHNT, FRNRAP. The CDR3 covers 15 residues. CDR3 bases: TGTGCTAGTGGCCTACAGGGGATAGGTGGCACTGAAGCTTTCTTT. Protein: CASGLQGIGGTEAFF.

This clone appeared once. This sequence joins TRBV7-2 and TRBJ1-3; 8 bases are a match to TRBD1. This CDR3 region has 15 residues. The V gene end was trimmed by 6 bases and the J gene end by 0 bases; junction bases not matched to a gene: 4. CDR1 is SGHTA, CDR2 FQGNSA, per germline. CDR3 loop: CASSPTGGSGNTIYF. Here the CDR3 DNA reads TGTGCCAGCAGTCCCACAGGGGGCTCTGGAAACACCATATATTTT. The variable domain in full, with the rest retrieved from reference TRBV7-2 and TRBJ1-3, is GAGVSQSPSNKVTEKGKDVELRCDPISGHTALYWYRQSLGQGLEFLIYFQGNSAPDKSGLPSDRFSAERTGGSVSTLTIQRTQQEDSAVYLCASSPTGGSGNTIYFGEGSWLTVV.

V gene TRBV3-1 (or the pseudogene TRBV3-2) combines with J gene TRBJ2-5; TRBD2 might be the D (6 bases). This CDR3 contains 13 residues. Between the trimmed V and J ends, which lost 6 bases and 5 bases, there was a span of 13 bases. CDR1 is LGHDT, CDR2 YNNKEL, per germline (reference sequence). CDR3 DNA sequence: TGTGCCAGCAGAGTCGGGGGAACGGAGACCCAGTACTTC. The encoded protein is CASRVGGTETQYF.

This chain links TRBV2 with TRBJ1-5; tentative D call: TRBD1 (6 bases). Germline loops: CDR1 SNHLY, CDR2 FYNNEI. This CDR3 has 15 residues. The germline V and J ends were trimmed by 2 bases and 7 bases, with 15 bases remaining between them. This CDR3 is CASSELQGSRQPQHF. The CDR3 nucleotides are TGTGCCAGCAGTGAACTTCAGGGGTCACGACAGCCCCAGCATTTT.

The chain has TRBV6-5 and TRBJ2-7, with D unresolved. The CDR3 extends over 11 amino acids. V lost 4 bases to trimming and J lost 7 bases, with 8 bases between them. Per the germline V gene, CDR1 is MNHEY and CDR2 is SVGAGI. The CDR3 bases are TGTGCCAGCAGTTCCTCCTTAGAGCAGTACTTC. It codes for CASSSSLEQYF.

The chain has TRBV20-1 and TRBJ1-1; maybe TRBD1 (5 bases). The CDR3 has 11 amino acids. Trimming left V 4 bases short and J 6 bases short, with 9 bases between. The V gene's germline CDR1 is DFQATT and CDR2 SNEGSKA (reference sequence). The CDR3 region has the DNA TGCAGTGCTATAAGGGGCGCTGAAGCTTTCTTT. Encoded protein: CSAIRGAEAFF.

The rearrangement joins TRBV7-9 to TRBJ1-5, with TRBD1 matching 8 bases. CDR1 is SEHNR, CDR2 FQNEAQ, per germline (reference sequence). Trimming took 4 bases from V and 5 from J; bases not matched to a gene: 10. The CDR3 has 16 amino acids. The CDR3 is CASSSGTGDVYQPQHF. The CDR3, as DNA: TGTGCCAGCAGCTCCGGGACAGGCGATGTTTATCAGCCCCAGCATTTT.

In this sample, this clone turned up a few times. The chain joins TRBV7-9 to TRBJ2-3; D possibly corresponds to TRBD2 (6 bases). CDR1 is SEHNR and CDR2 is FQNEAQ in the germline V gene (reference sequence). The CDR3 extends over 16 amino acids. With 5 bases removed from V and 2 bases from J, the gap between germline ends came to 17 bases. The CDR3: CASSPHGTPNTDTQYF. CDR3 nucleotides: TGTGCCAGCAGCCCCCACGGGACTCCCAACACAGATACGCAGTATTTT. The variable domain in full, completed from reference TRBV7-9 and TRBJ2-3, reads DTGVSQNPRHKITKRGQNVTFRCDPISEHNRLYWYRQTLGQGPEFLTYFQNEAQLEKSRLLSDRFSAERPKGSFSTLEIQRTEQGDSAMYLCASSPHGTPNTDTQYFGPGTRLTVL.

The rearrangement joins TRBV19 to TRBJ1-5; D is uncertain. This CDR3 is 14 amino acids long. Trimming cost V 6 bases and J 3 bases, with 12 bases left between them. Germline V gene data show CDR1 as LNHDA and CDR2 as SQIVND (reference sequence). CDR3 in amino acids: CASRREQFNQPQHF. CDR3 bases: TGTGCCAGTAGGCGGGAACAGTTCAATCAGCCCCAGCATTTT.

This rearrangement joins TRBV7-3 to TRBJ1-1, with TRBD1 matching 12 bases. There are 15 residues in the CDR3. CDR1 and CDR2 from the germline V gene are SGHTA and FQGTGA. V was clipped by 3 bases and J by 7 bases; unmatched bases: 6. CDR3 nucleotide sequence: TGTGCCAGCAGCTTCCGGGACAGGGGGCAGAATGAAGCTTTCTTT. As protein: CASSFRDRGQNEAFF.

V usage is TRBV2 and J usage is TRBJ2-5; a weak D match, TRBD2 (7 bases). The V gene's germline CDR1 is SNHLY and CDR2 FYNNEI. Between the trimmed V and J ends, which lost 3 bases and 4 bases, there was a span of 15 bases. This CDR3 comprises 15 residues. The CDR3 loop is CASSEMARGLETQYF. The CDR3 DNA is TGTGCCAGCAGTGAGATGGCGCGGGGGCTAGAGACCCAGTACTTC.

J is TRBJ2-3 and V is TRBV19, with TRBD1 identical over 7 bases. This CDR3 is 13 amino acids long. The V segment lost 6 bases and the J segment 6 bases; nucleotides outside the gene matches: 6. Looked up from germline, CDR1 is LNHDA and CDR2 is SQIVND (reference sequence). CDR3 sequence (DNA): TGTGCCAGTAGCCCGACAGGGACGGATACGCAGTATTTT. Residues: CASSPTGTDTQYF. The whole variable domain, remainder taken from reference TRBV19 and TRBJ2-3, is DGGITQSPKYLFRKEGQNVTLSCEQNLNHDAMYWYRQDPGQGLRLIYYSQIVNDFQKGDIAEGYSVSREKKESFPLTVTSAQKNPTAFYLCASSPTGTDTQYFGPGTRLTVL.

The V and J genes are TRBV5-5 and TRBJ1-3; unclear D gene. With 0 bases removed from V and 2 bases from J, the gap between germline ends came to 6 bases. Germline values: CDR1 SGHKS, CDR2 YYEKEE (reference sequence). CDR3 length: 14 residues. The CDR3 nucleotides are TGTGCCAGCAGCTTGGGCGTCCCTGGAAACACCATATATTTT. Its translation is CASSLGVPGNTIYF.

This clone has more than one count but fewer than ten. The chain combines TRBV19 with TRBJ2-7; D is unclear. The CDR3 sequence is 12 residues long. V lost 4 bases, J lost 1 base, and 5 bases lay in between. CDR1 is LNHDA and CDR2 is SQIVND in the germline V gene (reference sequence). The CDR3 DNA reads as TGTGCCAGTAGTACCCAATCCTACGAGCAGTACTTC. Encoded protein: CASSTQSYEQYF.